This entry lists 20 T cell receptor beta chains sequenced from one sample in a study of regulatory T cells in long-lasting Graves disease. According to the study, TCR beta libraries were built with iRepertoire HTBI primers and CDR3-region Arm-PCR. TCRdb redid the calling of the multiplex PCR reads with MiXCR, one entry per CDR3 protein. The table records approximately 380,000 distinct CDR3 sequences, roughly 20% of them present only once. Documented time point: persistent/refractory GD, antithyroid drugs over 5 years with positive TRAb. TCR sequences were obtained from RNA taken from PBMCs. Specimen: peripheral blood mononuclear cells (PBMCs), collected when the disease was refractory, from a patient treated with antithyroid drugs. These TCRs come from a female donor with Graves disease.

This clonotype was counted many times. The genes are TRBV28 and TRBJ2-7; perhaps TRBD2 as D (6 bases). CDR3 length: 12 residues. Trimming took 5 bases from V and 12 from J, leaving 17 bases between them. Germline V CDR1 and CDR2: MDHEN, SYDVKM. CDR3 sequence (DNA): TGTGCCAGCAGTGGGGGGTCTCGGGCATCGTACTTC. Translating gives CASSGGSRASYF. Using reference TRBV28 and TRBJ2-7 for the parts outside the CDR3, the full variable domain is DVKVTQSSRYLVKRTGEKVFLECVQDMDHENMFWYRQDPGLGLRLIYFSYDVKMKEKGDIPEGYSVSREKKERFSLILESASTNQTSMYLCASSGGSRASYFGPGTRLTVT.

Remarks on this clonotype: This may come from a read error, since a much larger clone is one base off. V usage is TRBV28 and J usage is TRBJ1-5; D is unresolved. V was trimmed by 7 bases and J by 7 bases, leaving 17 bases between them. The CDR3 consists of 14 residues. The V gene's germline CDR1 is MDHEN and CDR2 SYDVKM. The CDR3 protein is CASIPAGVAQPQHF. CDR3 DNA sequence: TGTGCCAGCATCCCTGCGGGAGTCGCGCAGCCCCAGCATTTT. Complete variable domain (other parts from reference TRBV28 and TRBJ1-5): DVKVTQSSRYLVKRTGEKVFLECVQDMDHENMFWYRQDPGLGLRLIYFSYDVKMKEKGDIPEGYSVSREKKERFSLILESASTNQTSMYLCASIPAGVAQPQHFGDGTRLSIL.

This clonotype was detected only a few times. This chain links TRBV29-1 with TRBJ2-1, with 9 bases identical to TRBD2. Losses at the gene ends were 3 bases for V and 0 bases for J; bases not matched to a gene: 0. In germline, CDR1 is SQVTM, CDR2 ANQGSEA. The CDR3 length is 14 residues. The CDR3 region is CSVETSGSYNEQFF. In DNA, the CDR3 is TGCAGCGTTGAGACTAGCGGCTCCTACAATGAGCAGTTCTTC.

As for this clonotype: This could be a read error, since a much larger clone is one nucleotide away. The genes are TRBV6-5 and TRBJ2-7, with D unresolved. This CDR3 region has 14 residues. The germline gives CDR1 MNHEY, CDR2 SVGAGI. Written as DNA, the CDR3 is TGTGCCAGCGGTTACTCGACGGTGCGCTACGAGCAGTACTTC. It specifies CASGYSTVRYEQYF.

The genes are TRBV7-2 and TRBJ1-2, with unresolved D. Germline V gene lookup returns CDR1 SGHTA and CDR2 FQGNSA. The CDR3 runs to 12 residues. The V end lost 5 bases, the J end lost 3 bases, and 7 bases lay between the germline ends. CDR3 amino acids: CASSPEDYGYTF. In DNA, the CDR3 is TGTGCCAGCAGCCCCGAGGACTATGGCTACACCTTC.

This clonotype was seen a handful of times. The CDR3 bases are TGCGCCAGCAGAGGGAGTGGTGAAGCTTTCTTT. This codes for CASRGSGEAFF. V is TRBV5-1 and J is TRBJ1-1, with D hard to call. Germline lookup yields CDR1 SGHRS and CDR2 YFSETQ. This CDR3 comprises 11 residues. V dropped 5 bases and J dropped 7 bases, with 9 bases sitting between them.

This clonotype was counted only a few times. The chain joins TRBV28 to TRBJ2-7, with D possibly TRBD2 on 5 matching bases. This CDR3 is built from 14 residues. In germline, CDR1 is MDHEN, CDR2 SYDVKM. V was clipped by 8 bases and J by 3 bases, with 17 bases between them. The CDR3 DNA sequence: TGTGCCAGCGCTGGAGGAGATTTCAGCTACGAGCAGTACTTC. Translation gives CASAGGDFSYEQYF.

This clonotype was observed a handful of times. V gene TRBV3-1 combines with J gene TRBJ1-2; 9 bases fit TRBD1. Germline CDR1 reads LGHDT; CDR2 reads YNNKEL (reference sequence). This CDR3 spans 16 amino acids. V dropped 1 base and J dropped 4; count of bases not matched to a gene: 7. CDR3 region: CASSQGTGDLGYGYTF. CDR3 sequence (DNA): TGTGCCAGCAGCCAAGGGACAGGGGATCTGGGCTATGGCTACACCTTC.

This clonotype was recorded many times. The chain uses TRBV3-1 and TRBJ1-5; 7 bases map to TRBD1. Per the germline V gene, CDR1 is LGHDT and CDR2 is YNNKEL (reference sequence). This CDR3 contains 16 residues. Germline trimming cut 1 base from V and 0 bases from J; bases unmatched to any gene: 3. CDR3 in amino acids: CASSQGQGISNQPQHF. CDR3 sequence (DNA): TGTGCCAGCAGCCAAGGACAGGGAATTAGCAATCAGCCCCAGCATTTT.

The genes are TRBV20-1 and TRBJ2-7, with D perhaps matching TRBD1 (6 bases). Germline CDR1 and CDR2: DFQATT and SNEGSKA (reference sequence). Trimming left V 5 bases short and J 2 bases short, with 19 bases between. CDR3 length: 15 amino acids. DNA for the CDR3: TGCAGTGCTCCGCTTTTGACAGGACGTACCTACGAGCAGTACTTC. Protein: CSAPLLTGRTYEQYF.

The chain has TRBV7-9 and TRBJ1-4, with TRBD1 matching over 10 bases. Germline CDR1 SEHNR, CDR2 FQNEAQ (reference sequence). This CDR3 has 14 amino acids. V shed 4 bases, J shed 5 bases, and the junction held 1 base outside the gene matches. CDR3 coding DNA: TGTGCCAGCAGCTGGGGACAGGGGAATGAAAAACTGTTTTTT. Translated: CASSWGQGNEKLFF.

Many counts were recorded for this clonotype. For the CDR3, the DNA is TGTGCCAGCAGTCGGACCGGGGGGGCCCTCCACTTT. It translates to CASSRTGGALHF. J is TRBJ1-6 and V is TRBV13; D possibly corresponds to TRBD1 (5 bases). Trimming stripped 6 bases from V and 14 bases from J, with 14 bases between. Germline assignment: CDR1 PRHDT and CDR2 FYEKMQ (reference sequence). This CDR3 region has 12 residues.

This clonotype was observed many times. The gene calls are TRBV10-3 and TRBJ1-1; no clear D. Germline CDR1 is ENHRY and CDR2 is SYGVKD. The CDR3 totals 15 residues. Trimming shortened V by 7 bases and J by 8 bases, and 23 bases separated the two germline ends. The CDR3 region has the DNA TGTGCCATCACACGACTCGCTTCGGGCCGAAGCGAAGCTTTCTTT. This translates into CAITRLASGRSEAFF.

The chain combines TRBV7-9 with TRBJ2-3; D perhaps matches TRBD1 (6 bases). CDR1 is SEHNR and CDR2 is FQNEAQ in the germline V gene (reference sequence). The CDR3 sequence is 14 residues long. V lost 4 bases and J 2 bases, leaving 10 bases between the germline ends. DNA of the CDR3: TGTGCCAGCAGCTATGGACAGTACACAGATACGCAGTATTTT. Its protein product is CASSYGQYTDTQYF.

The sample holds many counts of this clonotype. V gene TRBV30 combines with J gene TRBJ1-1, with a tentative D call TRBD1 (6 bases). Trimming stripped 1 base from V and 0 bases from J, with 9 bases between. Germline CDR1 reads GTSNPN; CDR2 reads SVGIG (reference sequence). The CDR3 contains 14 residues. CDR3 coding DNA: TGTGCCTGGAGTGGGACAGTTCTGAACACTGAAGCTTTCTTT. This translates into CAWSGTVLNTEAFF. The variable domain in full, with the rest retrieved from reference TRBV30 and TRBJ1-1, is SQTIHQWPATLVQPVGSPLSLECTVEGTSNPNLYWYRQAAGRGLQLLFYSVGIGQISSEVPQNLSASRPQDRQFILSSKKLLLSDSGFYLCAWSGTVLNTEAFFGQGTRLTVV.

In regard to this clonotype: With a much larger clone just one base away, this may be a read error. This CDR3 fails to terminate in the conserved phenylalanine or tryptophan, so it likely reflects a read error. The chain is built from TRBV12-3 or TRBV12-4 and TRBJ1-2; 10 bases are a match to TRBD1. CDR3 length: 15 amino acids. CDR3 sequence: CASSLGTGAYYGYTL. The CDR3 nucleotides read TGTGCCAGCAGCTTAGGGACAGGGGCGTACTATGGCTACACCCTC.

In the case of this clonotype: A much larger clonotype is one base distant, so this may be a read error. DNA of the CDR3: TGTGCCAGCAGTTACTTGGGGTTTAGAAACACCATATATTTT. This translates into CASSYLGFRNTIYF. V and J are TRBV6-2 or TRBV6-3 and TRBJ1-3, with D uncertain. The V end was cut by 1 base, the J end by 5 bases, with 9 bases between. This CDR3 has 14 residues. Germline CDR1 reads MNHEY; CDR2 reads SVGEGT.

Many counts were recorded for this clonotype. The chain couples TRBV2 to TRBJ2-4; D is possibly TRBD1 (6 bases). The CDR3 sequence is 15 residues long. Trimming took off 0 bases at V and 4 bases at J, with 10 bases between the two ends. CDR1 and CDR2 (germline): SNHLY, FYNNEI. The CDR3 nucleotides read TGTGCCAGCAGTGAAGCTGGACAGAGGAAAAACATTCAGTACTTC. As protein: CASSEAGQRKNIQYF.

The V gene is TRBV6-5, the J gene TRBJ1-5; D remains unclear. This CDR3 has 12 amino acids. Germline assignment: CDR1 MNHEY and CDR2 SVGAGI. Trimming cost V 2 bases and J 3 bases, with 2 bases left between them. CDR3 DNA sequence: TGTGCCAGCAGTTACCACAATCAGCCCCAGCATTTT. It specifies CASSYHNQPQHF.

The gene calls are TRBV29-1 and TRBJ2-1; D uncertain. Germline V gene sequence: CDR1 SQVTM, CDR2 ANQGSEA. The CDR3 has 15 amino acids. V lost 0 bases to trimming and J lost 6 bases, with 15 bases between them. The CDR3 loop is CSVEDPRTLSNEQFF. In nucleotides, the CDR3 is TGCAGCGTTGAAGATCCCCGTACGCTCTCCAATGAGCAGTTCTTC.